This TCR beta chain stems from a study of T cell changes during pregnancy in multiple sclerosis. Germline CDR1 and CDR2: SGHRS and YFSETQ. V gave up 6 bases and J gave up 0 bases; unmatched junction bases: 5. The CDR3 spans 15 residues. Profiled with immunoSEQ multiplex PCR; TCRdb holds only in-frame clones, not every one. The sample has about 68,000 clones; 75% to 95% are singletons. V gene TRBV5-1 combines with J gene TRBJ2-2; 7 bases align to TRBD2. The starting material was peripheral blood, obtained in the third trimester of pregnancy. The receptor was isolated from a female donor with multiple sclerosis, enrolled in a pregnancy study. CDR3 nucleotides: TGCGCCAGCACACAACTAGCGTCGAACACCGGGGAGCTGTTTTTT. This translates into CASTQLASNTGELFF.